Reported below is one T cell receptor (beta chain). Sequenced by immunoSEQ multiplex PCR; TCRdb stores in-frame clones only, minus some. The sample includes over 55,000 clones, 88% seen only once; the top ten take more than 9.5%. This entry is derived from a study of OX40 agonist ivuxolimab in advanced cancers. Study in general: Administration of intravenous ivuxolimab to patients occurred every 2 weeks at 0.01 to 10 mg/kg. Patients in dose escalation had liver, melanoma, kidney or head and neck cancers.

Peripheral blood came from all dose cohorts at three timepoints. Germline V CDR1 and CDR2: SGHKS, YYEKEE (reference sequence). The CDR3 consists of 13 residues. Trimming removed 4 bases from V and 1 base from J, with 6 bases in between. The chain uses TRBV5-5 and TRBJ2-1; no definite D call. Sequenced material: CD4+ or CD8+ T cells sorted from blood, taken in a trial of the OX40 agonist ivuxolimab. The sequence derives from an adult with an advanced solid tumor such as melanoma, head and neck, liver or kidney cancer. CDR3 amino acids: CASSATSYNEQFF. CDR3 bases: TGTGCCAGCAGCGCGACGTCCTACAATGAGCAGTTCTTC.